Shown below are 30 T cell receptor beta chains from a single sample sequenced in a study of blood T cell repertoires in COVID-19. Only in-frame clones appear in the TCRdb table, and some are missing; sequencing was by immunoSEQ multiplex PCR. The data hold roughly 200,000 clones, with 88% observed a single time. The sequencing input was peripheral blood. All receptors come from a middle-aged man with COVID-19, enrolled during active disease.

The V and J genes are TRBV3-1 (or the pseudogene TRBV3-2) and TRBJ2-1, with D perhaps TRBD2 (7 bases). This CDR3 is built from 15 residues. Trimming removed 0 bases at V and 13 bases at J, with 19 bases between. Germline CDR1 is LGHDT and CDR2 is YNNKEL (reference sequence). CDR3 sequence: CASSQESPMSGTQFF. The CDR3 nucleotides are TGTGCCAGCAGCCAAGAATCCCCAATGAGCGGGACACAGTTCTTC.

This chain links TRBV6-2 or TRBV6-3 with TRBJ2-1; 12 bases are a match to TRBD2. This CDR3 is built from 14 residues. Losses at the gene ends were 5 bases for V and 6 bases for J; bases not matched to a gene: 2. CDR1 and CDR2 (germline): MNHEY, SVGEGT. The CDR3 spells CASSLAGGPNEQFF. The CDR3 coding sequence is TGTGCCAGCAGTCTAGCGGGGGGGCCCAATGAGCAGTTCTTC.

This clone was observed once. Here the CDR3 reads CASSPQRTGLEQYF. The CDR3 region has the DNA TGTGCCAGCAGCCCCCAGCGGACAGGGCTCGAGCAGTACTTC. This rearrangement joins TRBV7-2 to TRBJ2-7, with 8 bases lining up with TRBD1. Germline trimming cut 5 bases from V and 6 bases from J; bases unmatched to any gene: 9. This CDR3 is built from 14 residues. Germline V gene lookup returns CDR1 SGHTA and CDR2 FQGNSA.

The V gene is TRBV5-6, the J gene TRBJ2-7; D perhaps matches TRBD2 (6 bases). The CDR3 loop spans 15 amino acids. V gave up 1 base and J gave up 1 base, with 12 bases separating them. In germline, CDR1 is SGHDT, CDR2 YYEEEE. CDR3 in DNA: TGTGCCAGCAGCTTGTTCGCTAGCGCATCCTACGAGCAGTACTTC. Translation gives CASSLFASASYEQYF.

The V call is TRBV11-2, the J call TRBJ2-3; 12 bases fit TRBD2. CDR1 SGHAT and CDR2 FQNNGV come from the germline V gene. V was clipped by 5 bases and J by 5 bases; unmatched bases: 2. This CDR3 contains 14 residues. In nucleotides, the CDR3 is TGTGCCAGCAGCCCGACTAGCGGGGGAGATACGCAGTATTTT. Protein sequence: CASSPTSGGDTQYF.

The chain links TRBV15 to TRBJ1-1; tentative D call: TRBD1 (5 bases). V was cut by 5 bases and J by 2 bases, with 18 bases left in between. Germline V gene data show CDR1 as LNHNV and CDR2 as YYDKDF (reference sequence). This CDR3 is built from 16 residues. The CDR3 bases are TGTGCCACCAGCTGGTTAAAGGGGTCACCTAACACTGAAGCTTTCTTT. Amino acids: CATSWLKGSPNTEAFF.

The chain joins TRBV2 to TRBJ1-4; D is unresolved. Trimming stripped 7 bases from V and 5 bases from J, with 5 bases between. Germline-derived CDR1 and CDR2 are SNHLY and FYNNEI. The CDR3 covers 11 residues. DNA of the CDR3: TGTGCCAGCATTCAAAATGAAAAACTGTTTTTT. This codes for CASIQNEKLFF.

Only a few counts were recorded for this clone. V is TRBV4-1 and J is TRBJ1-6; D not resolved. This CDR3 has 16 amino acids. Trimming stripped 3 bases from V and 4 bases from J, with 13 bases between. Germline CDR1 reads MGHRA; CDR2 reads YSYEKL. The CDR3 protein is CASSQELVGYNSPLHF. The CDR3 DNA is TGCGCCAGCAGCCAGGAACTAGTGGGGTATAATTCACCCCTCCACTTT.

The chain uses TRBV19 and TRBJ2-1; 7 bases line up with TRBD2. V was pared by 5 bases and J by 2 bases, with 6 bases of the junction left unmatched. The germline CDR1 and CDR2 sequences are LNHDA and SQIVND (reference sequence). The CDR3 totals 15 residues. CDR3 sequence: CASSGLAATYNEQFF. The CDR3 nucleotides are TGTGCCAGTAGTGGCCTAGCGGCGACCTACAATGAGCAGTTCTTC.

This chain joins TRBV12-5 and TRBJ2-1; 10 bases agree with TRBD2. Trimming removed 6 bases from V and 0 bases from J; junction bases left unmatched: 11. Germline CDR1 reads LGHNT; CDR2 reads FRNRAP. The CDR3 is 18 amino acids. The CDR3 region is CASGQVAGGPSSYNEQFF. The CDR3 DNA reads TGTGCTAGTGGCCAGGTAGCGGGGGGACCCAGCTCCTACAATGAGCAGTTCTTC.

V usage is TRBV7-9 and J usage is TRBJ2-7; D is possibly TRBD1 (5 bases). The germline CDR1 and CDR2 sequences are SEHNR and FQNEAQ (reference sequence). This CDR3 has 14 amino acids. The V gene lost 3 bases and the J gene lost 0 bases, with 9 bases spanning the gap. CDR3 DNA: TGTGCCAGCAGCTTCTCAGGGATCTCCTACGAGCAGTACTTC. Amino acid sequence: CASSFSGISYEQYF.

The chain employs TRBV10-2 and TRBJ2-1; 9 bases line up with TRBD2. CDR1 and CDR2 from the germline V gene are WSHSY and SAAADI. There are 12 residues in the CDR3. The V gene end was trimmed by 6 bases and the J gene end by 9 bases; junction bases not matched to a gene: 3. CDR3 nucleotide sequence: TGCGCCAGCAGCCTAGCGGGGTTTGAGCAGTTCTTC. Its protein is CASSLAGFEQFF.

The V and J genes are TRBV12-5 and TRBJ2-2; TRBD1 might be the D (6 bases). Trimming cost V 3 bases and J 0 bases, with 11 bases left between them. The CDR3 is 16 amino acids. Germline CDR1 reads LGHNT; CDR2 reads FRNRAP. The CDR3 sequence is CASGLAGDSNTGELFF. The CDR3 nucleotides read TGTGCTAGTGGTTTAGCAGGGGATTCGAACACCGGGGAGCTGTTTTTT.

The V call is TRBV2, the J call TRBJ2-1; TRBD2 agrees at 8 bases. Germline CDR1 is SNHLY and CDR2 is FYNNEI. This CDR3 has 15 amino acids. Trimming at V came to 1 base and at J to 2 bases, leaving 1 base not matched to a gene. CDR3 protein: CASSEVAGTYNEQFF. The CDR3 DNA reads as TGTGCCAGCAGTGAAGTAGCGGGAACCTACAATGAGCAGTTCTTC.

This clone ranks as large. The genes are TRBV5-6 and TRBJ1-2; 8 nucleotides line up with TRBD1. Looked up from germline, CDR1 is SGHDT and CDR2 is YYEEEE. This CDR3 comprises 16 residues. V trimming: 4 bases; J trimming: 2 bases; junction bases outside the gene matches: 10. CDR3 protein: CASSPHQGAANYGYTF. The CDR3 DNA sequence: TGTGCCAGCAGCCCACATCAGGGGGCTGCCAACTATGGCTACACCTTC. Full variable domain (outside the CDR3, taken from reference TRBV5-6 and TRBJ1-2): DAGVTQSPTHLIKTRGQQVTLRCSPKSGHDTVSWYQQALGQGPQFIFQYYEEEERQRGNFPDRFSGHQFPNYSSELNVNALLLGDSALYLCASSPHQGAANYGYTFGSGTRLTVV.

This clone has only one observation. V usage is TRBV19 and J usage is TRBJ1-2; D possibly corresponds to TRBD1 (6 bases). CDR3 length: 14 amino acids. The V gene lost 5 bases and the J gene lost 4 bases, with 14 bases spanning the gap. Germline V gene data show CDR1 as LNHDA and CDR2 as SQIVND (reference sequence). CDR3 nucleotides: TGTGCCAGTAGTCCCCGGACAGAGCCCTATGGCTACACCTTC. Amino acid sequence: CASSPRTEPYGYTF.

The V and J genes are TRBV11-2 and TRBJ2-7; 8 bases agree with TRBD2. The CDR3 contains 16 residues. The junction had 10 bases not matched to a gene; V was cut back by 3 bases and J by 3 bases. Germline V gives CDR1 SGHAT, CDR2 FQNNGV. This chain's CDR3 is CASSFTLTSGRYEQYF. The CDR3 DNA sequence: TGTGCCAGCAGCTTTACACTTACTAGCGGCCGCTACGAGCAGTACTTC.

This sequence joins TRBV2 and TRBJ2-5; 10 bases fit TRBD1. The junction had 6 bases not matched to a gene; V was cut back by 6 bases and J by 2 bases. The CDR3 spans 15 residues. Germline CDR1 and CDR2: SNHLY and FYNNEI. CDR3 nucleotides: TGTGCCAGCAGCCGGGACAGGGGAGGGCAAGAGACCCAGTACTTC. Its translation: CASSRDRGGQETQYF.

The CDR3 nucleotides read TGTGCCAGCAGCCCTGGGGGGAGAGGGGGCGCCGGGGAGACCCAGTACTTC. It is translated as CASSPGGRGGAGETQYF. The chain has TRBV7-3 and TRBJ2-5; D is possibly TRBD1 (7 bases). The CDR3 has 17 residues. Germline V lookup: CDR1 SGHTA, CDR2 FQGTGA. The V end lost 5 bases, the J end lost 5 bases, and 24 bases lay between the germline ends. Full variable domain (remainder filled in from reference TRBV7-3 and TRBJ2-5): GAGVSQTPSNKVTEKGKYVELRCDPISGHTALYWYRQSLGQGPEFLIYFQGTGAADDSGLPNDRFFAVRPEGSVSTLKIQRTERGDSAVYLCASSPGGRGGAGETQYFGPGTRLLVL.

The chain has TRBV3-1 (or the pseudogene TRBV3-2) and TRBJ2-2, with D maybe TRBD2 (5 bases). Trimming stripped 1 base from V and 0 bases from J, with 6 bases between. This CDR3 comprises 15 residues. From germline, CDR1 is LGHDT and CDR2 YNNKEL (reference sequence). This chain's CDR3 is CASSQGTSNTGELFF. Here the CDR3 DNA reads TGTGCCAGCAGCCAAGGGACTTCGAACACCGGGGAGCTGTTTTTT.

This chain joins TRBV9 and TRBJ2-3; 12 nucleotides agree with TRBD2. Germline V gives CDR1 SGDLS, CDR2 YYNGEE. The V gene end was trimmed by 4 bases and the J gene end by 4 bases; junction bases not matched to a gene: 10. The CDR3 is made up of 17 amino acids. CDR3 nucleotide sequence: TGTGCCAGCAGCTCGAGACTAGCGGGGGCGAGGCCAGATACGCAGTATTTT. This codes for CASSSRLAGARPDTQYF.

This clone was picked up many times. This chain joins TRBV18 and TRBJ2-1, with 14 bases matching TRBD2. V lost 2 bases and J lost 1; bases outside the gene matches: 4. From germline, CDR1 is KGHSH and CDR2 LQKENI. This CDR3 is 18 amino acids long. The CDR3 nucleotides are TGTGCCAGCTCACCAGGGACTAGCGGGAGTGGTTCCTACAATGAGCAGTTCTTC. Protein product: CASSPGTSGSGSYNEQFF.

The gene calls are TRBV19 and TRBJ2-3; D is undetermined. Per germline, CDR1 LNHDA and CDR2 SQIVND (reference sequence). The CDR3 length is 14 residues. Trimming cost V 6 bases and J 1 base, with 11 bases left between them. Here the CDR3 DNA reads TGTGCCAGTAGGGCCTTTGTGGGCACAGATACGCAGTATTTT. Translation gives CASRAFVGTDTQYF.

The V call is TRBV25-1, the J call TRBJ1-2; tentatively, D is TRBD1 (6 bases). Germline V lookup: CDR1 MGHDK, CDR2 SYGVNS. CDR3 length equals 14 residues. V lost 0 bases, J lost 4 bases, and 9 bases lay in between. The CDR3 region is CASSEYGQPYGYTF. The CDR3 coding sequence is TGTGCCAGCAGTGAATATGGACAGCCCTATGGCTACACCTTC.

The chain is built from TRBV7-9 and TRBJ2-7; D is possibly TRBD2 (6 bases). The CDR3 covers 18 residues. CDR1 SEHNR and CDR2 FQNEAQ come from the germline V gene (reference sequence). V was shortened by 1 base and J by 1 base, with 20 bases between the two germline ends. CDR3 DNA sequence: TGTGCCAGCAGCTTAGAGGGAGGATGGGGTCACAAATCCTACGAGCAGTACTTC. This sequence encodes CASSLEGGWGHKSYEQYF.

A single count supports this clone. This CDR3 is CASSERQVSNQPQHF. CDR3 bases: TGTGCCAGCAGCGAGCGACAGGTTAGCAATCAGCCCCAGCATTTT. The J gene is TRBJ1-5, the V gene TRBV6-5, with a tentative D call TRBD1 (6 bases). V gave up 6 bases and J gave up 0 bases, with 12 bases separating them. The CDR3 has 15 residues. Per the germline V gene, CDR1 is MNHEY and CDR2 is SVGAGI.

The chain joins TRBV11-3 to TRBJ2-1, with D perhaps matching TRBD2 (6 bases). Germline loops: CDR1 SGHNT, CDR2 YENEEA. This CDR3 region has 18 residues. V was cut by 6 bases and J by 9 bases, with 30 bases left in between. CDR3 region: CASRLPRLRDFSLGEQFF. Written as DNA, the CDR3 is TGTGCCAGCAGACTACCTCGACTCAGGGACTTCTCCTTGGGTGAGCAGTTCTTC.

This clone is a singleton in its sample. The chain combines TRBV6-2 or TRBV6-3 with TRBJ2-1, with D perhaps TRBD1 (7 bases). Germline CDR1 is MNHEY and CDR2 is SVGEGT. V lost 2 bases and J 8 bases, leaving 22 bases between the germline ends. This CDR3 region has 17 residues. The CDR3 DNA is TGTGCCAGCAGTTACCCCAGGGGGGACCCACACAATGATGAGCAGTTCTTC. This translates into CASSYPRGDPHNDEQFF.

The rearrangement uses TRBV4-2 and TRBJ1-2; D is uncertain. The CDR3 is 15 residues long. Germline-derived CDR1 and CDR2 are LGHNA and YNFKEQ. V lost 0 bases and J 0 bases, leaving 8 bases between the germline ends. The CDR3 is CASSQEENTNYGYTF. CDR3 sequence (DNA): TGTGCCAGCAGCCAAGAGGAGAACACTAACTATGGCTACACCTTC.

This clone turned up a few times. The V and J genes are TRBV5-4 and TRBJ2-1; 7 positions match TRBD2. The CDR3 is 16 residues long. CDR1 is SGHNT and CDR2 is YYREEE in the germline V gene (reference sequence). The ends lost 0 bases at V and 5 bases at J; junction bases unmatched: 8. The CDR3 DNA reads as TGTGCCAGCAGCTTGGCCGGGAGGTTTGGGGACAATGAGCAGTTCTTC. This translates into CASSLAGRFGDNEQFF.